This TCR beta chain was identified during a study of blood T cells in healthy people across ages. The CDR3 consists of 16 residues. Germline V gene lookup returns CDR1 MGHDK and CDR2 SYGVNS. V gave up 4 bases and J gave up 4 bases; unmatched junction bases: 4. This clonotype occurred a few times. Then a second PCR, running roughly 7 to 12 cycles, was carried out with a sample-barcoded 5' primer and a J-beta primer mix. TCRdb used MiXCR to reprocess the 5' RACE reads, holding one entry per CDR3 protein. Of about a million distinct CDR3 sequences in the sample, under 50% were seen once. The chain is built from TRBV25-1 and TRBJ2-3, with 14 bases fitting TRBD2. This sequence was found in a man aged 25-45 years in good health. The sequencing input was blood. The CDR3 loop is CASSVGTSGGPDTQYF. The CDR3 nucleotides read TGTGCCAGCAGTGTCGGGACTAGCGGGGGCCCAGATACGCAGTATTTT.